This T cell receptor (beta chain) was sequenced in a study of spatial heterogeneity in lung cancer. Looked up from germline, CDR1 is SGHVS and CDR2 is FQNEAQ. The V end was cut by 6 bases, the J end by 4 bases, with 15 bases between. This CDR3 is 14 amino acids long. TCRdb reanalysed the 5' RACE reads using MiXCR and keeps one entry per CDR3 protein. The top ten clones hold 20% to 30% of a sample with 35,000 to 45,000 distinct CDR3 sequences, 5.2% of them seen once. This clonotype was observed at least ten times. Time point: sample taken at primary tumor resection. The sequenced material consisted of unsorted whole RNA from tumor, nontumor lung or frozen PBMC.

This TCR derives from a female donor with early-stage non-small cell lung cancer. V and J are TRBV7-8 and TRBJ1-1, with D hard to call. The input for sequencing was PBMCs, taken at surgery. For the CDR3, the DNA is TGTGCCAGCAGGCGAGGGAGGGTTGGCACTGAAGCTTTCTTT. It specifies CASRRGRVGTEAFF.